Below, 17 T cell receptor beta chains from the same sample are listed, as sequenced in a study of cytomegalovirus exposure and HLA in healthy donors. The PCR used 60 Vbeta and 13 Jbeta primers. The protocol was immunoSEQ multiplex PCR, while the TCRdb copy is restricted to in-frame clones and leaves out a portion. The table includes about 130,000 clones, less than 80% detected once. Sequencing was performed on PBMCs. The receptors stem from a man in his forties in good health and CMV-seropositive.

CDR3: CASGSYEQYF. CDR3 in DNA: TGTGCCAGCGGTTCGTACGAGCAGTACTTC. V gene TRBV28 combines with J gene TRBJ2-7; D remains ambiguous. The CDR3 is 10 residues long. Germline CDR1 reads MDHEN; CDR2 reads SYDVKM. Trimming shortened V by 8 bases and J by 4 bases, and 6 bases separated the two germline ends. Using reference TRBV28 and TRBJ2-7 for the parts outside the CDR3, the full variable domain is DVKVTQSSRYLVKRTGEKVFLECVQDMDHENMFWYRQDPGLGLRLIYFSYDVKMKEKGDIPEGYSVSREKKERFSLILESASTNQTSMYLCASGSYEQYFGPGTRLTVT.

This clone was detected once. The CDR3 nucleotides are TGCGCCAGCAGCCAAGACTCAGCCAGGGGGCTGAACACCGGGGAGCTGTTTTTT. Amino acid sequence: CASSQDSARGLNTGELFF. The chain links TRBV4-1 to TRBJ2-2; 8 bases are a match to TRBD1. Germline CDR1 reads MGHRA; CDR2 reads YSYEKL. This CDR3 is built from 18 residues. With V trimmed by 0 bases and J by 1 base, 7 bases remained unmatched.

Here the CDR3 reads CASSFVLQGGYTF. The CDR3 coding sequence is TGTGCCAGCAGCTTCGTCTTACAGGGCGGCTACACCTTC. V and J are TRBV5-6 and TRBJ1-2; D may be TRBD1 (6 bases). The CDR3 contains 13 residues. CDR1 SGHDT and CDR2 YYEEEE come from the germline V gene. The ends were cut back, 2 bases at V and 8 bases at J, with 13 bases in the middle.

The chain couples TRBV5-1 to TRBJ2-3, with TRBD1 matching 9 bases. CDR1 is SGHRS and CDR2 is YFSETQ in the germline V gene. The CDR3 covers 16 residues. V was clipped by 4 bases and J by 6 bases; unmatched bases: 12. This CDR3 reads CASSTPRDRVEDTQYF. CDR3 sequence (DNA): TGCGCCAGCAGCACCCCCCGGGACAGGGTTGAGGATACGCAGTATTTT.

This clone was recorded a few times. This chain joins TRBV5-6 and TRBJ2-7, with 11 bases fitting TRBD2. The junction had 4 bases not matched to a gene; V was cut back by 2 bases and J by 3 bases. The CDR3 contains 15 residues. Germline V gene sequence: CDR1 SGHDT, CDR2 YYEEEE. The CDR3 coding sequence is TGTGCCAGCAGCTTCCCGACTAGCGGGGACTACGAGCAGTACTTC. This encodes CASSFPTSGDYEQYF.

The J gene is TRBJ2-1, the V gene TRBV5-1, with D perhaps matching TRBD1 (6 bases). V lost 0 bases to trimming and J lost 4 bases, with 11 bases between them. CDR1 and CDR2 (germline): SGHRS, YFSETQ. There are 15 residues in the CDR3. The CDR3, as DNA: TGCGCCAGCAGCTTGGTAGTGGACAGTTACAATGAGCAGTTCTTC. This sequence encodes CASSLVVDSYNEQFF.

The CDR3 spells CASSTKDSRTGELFF. CDR3 nucleotides: TGTGCCAGTAGTACAAAGGACAGCCGCACCGGGGAGCTGTTTTTT. This chain joins TRBV19 and TRBJ2-2; D is perhaps TRBD1 (6 bases). The CDR3 sequence is 15 residues long. Germline V gene lookup returns CDR1 LNHDA and CDR2 SQIVND (reference sequence). V lost 4 bases, J lost 4 bases, and 13 bases lay in between.

This clone was seen a single time. DNA of the CDR3: TGTGCCACCAGAAGACAGTTAAATCAGCCCCAGCATTTT. As protein: CATRRQLNQPQHF. The V call is TRBV2, the J call TRBJ1-5, with D possibly TRBD1 on 5 matching bases. CDR3 length equals 13 residues. The germline gives CDR1 SNHLY, CDR2 FYNNEI. Trimming took off 10 bases at V and 4 bases at J, with 14 bases between the two ends.

This sequence joins TRBV28 and TRBJ2-3, with TRBD2 as a possible D gene (6 bases). V lost 5 bases and J 5 bases, leaving 17 bases between the germline ends. Germline V gene sequence: CDR1 MDHEN, CDR2 SYDVKM. This CDR3 has 15 residues. CDR3 DNA sequence: TGTGCCAGCAGTCCTGGGGGGTTGGGTGGAGATACGCAGTATTTT. Amino acids: CASSPGGLGGDTQYF.

This chain links TRBV4-1 with TRBJ2-7, with D possibly matching TRBD1 (6 bases). CDR3 size: 15 residues. The germline gives CDR1 MGHRA, CDR2 YSYEKL. V lost 5 bases to trimming and J lost 2 bases, with 16 bases between them. DNA of the CDR3: TGCGCCAGCAGCTCCCCGACAGGAAAGACCTACGAGCAGTACTTC. It is translated as CASSSPTGKTYEQYF.

The count of this clone is one. The chain joins TRBV5-8 to TRBJ2-7, with 8 bases matching TRBD1. The V gene's germline CDR1 is SGHTS and CDR2 YDEGEE. This CDR3 is built from 15 residues. V shed 5 bases, J shed 12 bases, and the junction held 19 bases outside the gene matches. CDR3 bases: TGTGCCAGCAGTTACGAATACCAGGGGACAGGAGGCTTGTACTTC. This sequence encodes CASSYEYQGTGGLYF.

This chain joins TRBV10-3 and TRBJ2-1; 7 nucleotides match TRBD2. Germline CDR1 ENHRY, CDR2 SYGVKD. The CDR3 has 15 residues. The J segment lost 0 bases and the V segment lost 5 bases, leaving 4 bases of the junction unmatched. The CDR3 sequence: CAISRSSGSYNEQFF. The CDR3 coding sequence is TGTGCCATCAGTAGGTCTAGCGGCTCCTACAATGAGCAGTTCTTC.

This clone has a handful of counts. The chain joins TRBV28 to TRBJ2-7, with TRBD2 as a possible D gene (5 bases). The germline V gene has CDR1 MDHEN and CDR2 SYDVKM. The V end lost 4 bases, the J end lost 3 bases, and 13 bases lay between the germline ends. This CDR3 has 14 residues. The CDR3 spells CASSYPGISYEQYF. DNA for the CDR3: TGTGCCAGCAGTTACCCCGGGATTAGCTACGAGCAGTACTTC.

Comments on this clone: The junction shows a germline mismatch at one end, possibly a read error. This sequence joins TRBV6-5 and TRBJ1-1; perhaps TRBD1 as D (5 bases). Germline V gene data show CDR1 as MNHEY and CDR2 as SVGAGI. This CDR3 has 13 residues. CDR3: CASSNSGGPEAFF. The DNA for the CDR3 is TGTGCCAGCAGTAACTCGGGGGGTCCTGAAGCTTTCTTT.

CDR3 nucleotide sequence: TGTGCCAGTAGCTTCACTCAGGATGGCGGGGAGCTGTTTTTT. This codes for CASSFTQDGGELFF. The gene calls are TRBV19 and TRBJ2-2; D ambiguous. CDR3 size: 14 residues. The V gene lost 6 bases and the J gene lost 7 bases, with 15 bases spanning the gap. CDR1 is LNHDA, CDR2 SQIVND, per germline (reference sequence).

This chain links TRBV27 with TRBJ2-7; D perhaps matches TRBD2 (6 bases). V shed 8 bases and J shed 3 bases, with 17 bases lying between them. Germline V lookup: CDR1 MNHEY, CDR2 SMNVEV (reference sequence). The CDR3 sequence is 14 residues long. As DNA, the CDR3 is TGTGCCAGCTCGCCTCGACTAGGAGGCTACGAGCAGTACTTC. It specifies CASSPRLGGYEQYF.

The V gene is TRBV11-2, the J gene TRBJ2-7, with 9 positions matching TRBD2. Unmatched junction bases numbered 2, after V lost 0 bases and J lost 2 bases. The CDR3 is 15 amino acids. In germline, CDR1 is SGHAT, CDR2 FQNNGV. CDR3 amino acids: CASSLDAGGAYEQYF. The CDR3 DNA follows: TGTGCCAGCAGCTTAGATGCGGGAGGGGCCTACGAGCAGTACTTC.